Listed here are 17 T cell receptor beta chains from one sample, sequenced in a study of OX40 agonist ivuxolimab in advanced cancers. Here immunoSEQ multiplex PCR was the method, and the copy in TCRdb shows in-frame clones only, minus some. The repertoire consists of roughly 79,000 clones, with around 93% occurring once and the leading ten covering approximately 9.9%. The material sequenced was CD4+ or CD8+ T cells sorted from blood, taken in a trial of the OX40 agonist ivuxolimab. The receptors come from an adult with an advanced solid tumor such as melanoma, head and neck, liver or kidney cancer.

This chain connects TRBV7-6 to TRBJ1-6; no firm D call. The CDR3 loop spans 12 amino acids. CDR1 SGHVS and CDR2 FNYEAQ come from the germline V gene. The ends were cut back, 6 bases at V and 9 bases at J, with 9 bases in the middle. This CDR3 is CASRGIASPLHF. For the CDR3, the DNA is TGTGCCAGCAGAGGGATCGCTTCACCCCTCCACTTT.

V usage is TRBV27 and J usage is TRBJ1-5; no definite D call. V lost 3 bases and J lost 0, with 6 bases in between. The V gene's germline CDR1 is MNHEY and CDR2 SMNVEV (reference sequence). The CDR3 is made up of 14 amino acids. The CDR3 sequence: CASSLLPSNQPQHF. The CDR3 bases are TGTGCCAGCAGTTTGTTACCTAGCAATCAGCCCCAGCATTTT.

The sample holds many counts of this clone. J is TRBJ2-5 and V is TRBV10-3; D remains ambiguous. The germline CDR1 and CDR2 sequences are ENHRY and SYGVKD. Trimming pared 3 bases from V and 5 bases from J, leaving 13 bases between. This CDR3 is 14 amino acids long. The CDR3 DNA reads TGTGCCATCAGTGACGGCCTAGACTGGGAGACCCAGTACTTC. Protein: CAISDGLDWETQYF.

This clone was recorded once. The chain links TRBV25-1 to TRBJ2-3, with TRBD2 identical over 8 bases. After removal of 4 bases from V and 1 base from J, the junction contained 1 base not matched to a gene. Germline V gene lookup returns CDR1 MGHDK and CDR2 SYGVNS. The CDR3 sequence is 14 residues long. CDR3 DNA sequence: TGTGCCAGCAGTGTACTAGCGGGCACAGATACGCAGTATTTT. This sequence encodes CASSVLAGTDTQYF.

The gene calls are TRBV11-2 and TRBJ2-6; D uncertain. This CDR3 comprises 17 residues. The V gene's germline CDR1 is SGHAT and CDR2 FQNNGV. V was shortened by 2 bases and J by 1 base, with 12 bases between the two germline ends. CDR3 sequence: CASSLLYELSGANVLTF. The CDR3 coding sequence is TGTGCCAGCAGCTTACTTTACGAACTATCTGGGGCCAACGTCCTGACTTTC.

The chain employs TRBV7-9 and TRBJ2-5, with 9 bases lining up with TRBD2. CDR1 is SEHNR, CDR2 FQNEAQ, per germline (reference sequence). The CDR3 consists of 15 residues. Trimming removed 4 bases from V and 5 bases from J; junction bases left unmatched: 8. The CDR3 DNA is TGTGCCAGCAGCTCCTTAGCGGGGGAAGGGGAGACCCAGTACTTC. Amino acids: CASSSLAGEGETQYF.

The CDR3 sequence is CASRTGGSGETQYF. CDR3 nucleotide sequence: TGCGCCAGTAGGACAGGGGGCTCGGGAGAGACCCAGTACTTC. The genes are TRBV23-1 and TRBJ2-5; TRBD1 agrees at 11 bases. TRBV23-1 is annotated as an ORF whose role is uncertain. CDR3 length: 14 amino acids. Germline trimming cut 9 bases from V and 4 bases from J; bases unmatched to any gene: 7.

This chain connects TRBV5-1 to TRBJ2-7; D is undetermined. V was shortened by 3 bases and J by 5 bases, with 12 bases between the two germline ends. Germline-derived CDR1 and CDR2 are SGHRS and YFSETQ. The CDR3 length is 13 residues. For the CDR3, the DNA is TGCGCCAGCAGCTCAGGCCGACCAGACGAGCAGTACTTC. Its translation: CASSSGRPDEQYF.

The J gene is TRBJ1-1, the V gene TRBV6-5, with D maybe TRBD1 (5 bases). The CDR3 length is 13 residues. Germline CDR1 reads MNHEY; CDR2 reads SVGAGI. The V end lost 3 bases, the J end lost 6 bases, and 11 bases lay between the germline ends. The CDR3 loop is CASSYGGMAEAFF. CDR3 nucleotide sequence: TGTGCCAGCAGTTATGGGGGTATGGCTGAAGCTTTCTTT.

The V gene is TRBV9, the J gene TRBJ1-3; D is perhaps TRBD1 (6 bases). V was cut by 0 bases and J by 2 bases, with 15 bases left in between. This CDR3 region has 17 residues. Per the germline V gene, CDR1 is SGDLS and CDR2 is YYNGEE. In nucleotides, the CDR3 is TGTGCCAGCAGCGTAGCCCGGGGGCAGGGGACTGGAAACACCATATATTTT. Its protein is CASSVARGQGTGNTIYF.

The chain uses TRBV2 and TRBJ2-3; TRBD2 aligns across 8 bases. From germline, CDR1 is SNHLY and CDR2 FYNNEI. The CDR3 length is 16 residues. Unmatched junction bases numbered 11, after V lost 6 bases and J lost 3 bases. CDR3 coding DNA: TGTGCCAGCAGCGTACTAGCGGACCCACGAACAGATACGCAGTATTTT. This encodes CASSVLADPRTDTQYF.

CDR3 DNA sequence: TGCGCCAGCAGCTATACGGAGAACACTGAAGCTTTCTTT. Its translation is CASSYTENTEAFF. The chain is built from TRBV4-3 and TRBJ1-1; D is unresolved. Germline V CDR1 and CDR2: LGHNA, YSLEER. The CDR3 runs to 13 residues. Trimming took off 5 bases at V and 1 base at J, with 8 bases between the two ends.

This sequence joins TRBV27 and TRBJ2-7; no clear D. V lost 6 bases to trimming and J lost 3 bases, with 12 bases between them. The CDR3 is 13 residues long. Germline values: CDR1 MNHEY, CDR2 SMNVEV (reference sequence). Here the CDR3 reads CASSLGQNYEQYF. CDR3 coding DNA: TGTGCCAGCAGCTTGGGTCAGAACTACGAGCAGTACTTC.

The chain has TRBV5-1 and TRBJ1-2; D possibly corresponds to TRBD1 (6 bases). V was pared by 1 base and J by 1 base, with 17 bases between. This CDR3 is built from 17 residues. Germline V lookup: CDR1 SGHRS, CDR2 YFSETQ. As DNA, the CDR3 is TGCGCCAGCAGCTTGTTGGGGGGCGCGGGCCTTAACTATGGCTACACCTTC. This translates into CASSLLGGAGLNYGYTF.

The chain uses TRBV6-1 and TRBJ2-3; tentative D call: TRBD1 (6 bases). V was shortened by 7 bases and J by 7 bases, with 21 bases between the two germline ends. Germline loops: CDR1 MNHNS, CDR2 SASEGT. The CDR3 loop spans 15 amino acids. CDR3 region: CASKGVWTEENTQYF. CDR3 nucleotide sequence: TGTGCCAGCAAGGGGGTATGGACAGAGGAGAATACGCAGTATTTT.

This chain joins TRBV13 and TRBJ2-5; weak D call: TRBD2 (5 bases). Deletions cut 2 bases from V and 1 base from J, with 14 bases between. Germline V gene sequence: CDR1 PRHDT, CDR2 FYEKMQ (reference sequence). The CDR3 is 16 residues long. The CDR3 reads CASSLQSQRGQETQYF. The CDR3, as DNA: TGTGCCAGCAGCTTACAGAGTCAACGGGGCCAAGAGACCCAGTACTTC.

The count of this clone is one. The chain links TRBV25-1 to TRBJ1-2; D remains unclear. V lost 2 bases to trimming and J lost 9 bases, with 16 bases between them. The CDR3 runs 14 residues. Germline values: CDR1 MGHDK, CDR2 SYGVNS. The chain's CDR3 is CASSEVSSGARYTF. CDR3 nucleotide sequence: TGTGCCAGCAGTGAAGTGAGCTCGGGAGCGCGCTACACCTTC.